This T cell receptor (beta chain) was retrieved from a study of T cell repertoires in aging, cancer and after chemotherapy. To note about this clonotype: Antigen: not known.

Multiplex touch-down PCR with TRB-A/B primers amplified rearranged V-D-J TRB sequences. TCRdb redid the calling of the multiplex PCR reads with MiXCR, one entry per CDR3 protein. This table holds over 2,000 distinct CDR3 sequences, just under 60% found once. Germline values: CDR1 MNHNS, CDR2 SASEGT. V trimming: 1 base; J trimming: 2 bases; junction bases outside the gene matches: 13. This CDR3 is 18 amino acids long. Amplification of TCR beta used genomic DNA extracted from peripheral blood. Study-level results: Healthy donors lost TCR diversity with age mainly through richness, cancer patients through richness and evenness. Untreated cancer patients had significantly lower blood TCR diversity than age-matched healthy donors.

This clonotype originated in a human donor with a blood cancer. The V and J genes are TRBV6-1 and TRBJ2-7; 8 bases align to TRBD2. Sequencing was performed on blood. The CDR3 DNA sequence: TGTGCCAGCAGTGAAGTGGCCATCTCGGGGGGGAACCCCTACGAGCAGTACTTC. Translation gives CASSEVAISGGNPYEQYF.